This T cell receptor beta chain was sequenced for a study of glioma-infiltrating T cells. Across the study: Dexamethasone exposure before glioma surgery was limited to six or fewer days. General study results and limits: A blood CDR3 motif signature was depleted in highly divergent patients.

Notes on this clonotype: Its target is not known.

After removal of 4 bases from V and 1 base from J, the junction contained 8 bases not matched to a gene. CDR1 and CDR2 (germline): SGHRS, YFSETQ. The CDR3 contains 15 residues. The iRepertoire nested amplicon-rescue multiplex PCR amplified TCR alpha and beta CDR3s from RNA. TCRdb passed the multiplex PCR reads through MiXCR, listing each CDR3 protein once. The sample lists a few hundred thousand distinct CDR3 sequences, 41% occurring once. This receptor was obtained from a human donor with low-grade glioma or glioblastoma, undergoing nonglioma brain surgery, or in good health (not recorded which). The sample taken for sequencing was glioma tissue, nonneoplastic brain tissue, or PBMCs (not recorded which). The chain combines TRBV5-1 with TRBJ2-7; 7 bases line up with TRBD1. CDR3 protein: CASSNRPGQSYEQYF. As DNA, the CDR3 is TGCGCCAGCAGCAATAGACCGGGACAGTCCTACGAGCAGTACTTC.